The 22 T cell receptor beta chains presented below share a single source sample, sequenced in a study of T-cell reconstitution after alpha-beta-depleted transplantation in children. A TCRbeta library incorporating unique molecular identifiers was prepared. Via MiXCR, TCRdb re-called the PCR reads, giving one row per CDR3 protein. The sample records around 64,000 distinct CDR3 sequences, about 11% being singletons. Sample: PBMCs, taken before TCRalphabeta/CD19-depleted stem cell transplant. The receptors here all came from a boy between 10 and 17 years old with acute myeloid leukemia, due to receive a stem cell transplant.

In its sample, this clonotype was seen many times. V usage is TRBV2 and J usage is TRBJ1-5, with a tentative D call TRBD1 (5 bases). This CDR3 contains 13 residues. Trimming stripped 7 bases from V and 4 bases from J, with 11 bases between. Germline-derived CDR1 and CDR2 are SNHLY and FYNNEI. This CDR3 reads CASKVEGNQPQHF. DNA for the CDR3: TGTGCCAGCAAGGTAGAGGGGAATCAGCCCCAGCATTTT.

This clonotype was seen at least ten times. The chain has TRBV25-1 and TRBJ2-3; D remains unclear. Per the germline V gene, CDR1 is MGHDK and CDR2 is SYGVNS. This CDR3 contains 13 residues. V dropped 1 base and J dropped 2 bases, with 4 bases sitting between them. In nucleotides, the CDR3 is TGTGCCAGCAGTGAATCTCCCACAGATACGCAGTATTTT. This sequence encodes CASSESPTDTQYF.

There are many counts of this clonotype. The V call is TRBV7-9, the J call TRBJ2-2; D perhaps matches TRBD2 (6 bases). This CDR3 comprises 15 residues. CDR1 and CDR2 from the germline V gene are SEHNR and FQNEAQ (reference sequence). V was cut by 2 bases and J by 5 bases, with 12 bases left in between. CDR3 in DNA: TGTGCCAGCAGCTTAATGCGGAGCGGGACCGGGGAGCTGTTTTTT. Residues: CASSLMRSGTGELFF.

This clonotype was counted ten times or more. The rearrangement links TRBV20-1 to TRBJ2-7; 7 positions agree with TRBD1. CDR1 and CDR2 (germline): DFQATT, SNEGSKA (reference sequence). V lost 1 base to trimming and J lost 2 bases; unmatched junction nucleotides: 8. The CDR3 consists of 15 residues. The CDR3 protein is CSARGLRDRAYEQYF. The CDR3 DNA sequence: TGCAGTGCTAGAGGTCTCCGAGACAGGGCCTACGAGCAGTACTTC.

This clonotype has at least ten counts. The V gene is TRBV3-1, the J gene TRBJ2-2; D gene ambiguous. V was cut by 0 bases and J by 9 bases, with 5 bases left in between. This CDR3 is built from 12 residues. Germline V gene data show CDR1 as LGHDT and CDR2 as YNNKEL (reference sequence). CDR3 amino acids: CASSQEYRELFF. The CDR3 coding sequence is TGTGCCAGCAGCCAAGAGTACCGGGAGCTGTTTTTT.

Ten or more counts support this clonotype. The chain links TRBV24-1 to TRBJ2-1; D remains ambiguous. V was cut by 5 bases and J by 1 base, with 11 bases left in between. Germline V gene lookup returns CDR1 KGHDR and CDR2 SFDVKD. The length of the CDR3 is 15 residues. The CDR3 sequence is CATSALDNSYNEQFF. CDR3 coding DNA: TGTGCCACCAGTGCCCTCGACAATTCCTACAATGAGCAGTTCTTC.

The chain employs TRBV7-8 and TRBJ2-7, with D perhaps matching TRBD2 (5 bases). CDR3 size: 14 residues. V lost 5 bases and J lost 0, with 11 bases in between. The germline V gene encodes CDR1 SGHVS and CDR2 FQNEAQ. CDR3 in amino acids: CASSTSSNSYEQYF. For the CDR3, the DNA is TGTGCCAGCAGCACCTCTAGCAACTCCTACGAGCAGTACTTC.

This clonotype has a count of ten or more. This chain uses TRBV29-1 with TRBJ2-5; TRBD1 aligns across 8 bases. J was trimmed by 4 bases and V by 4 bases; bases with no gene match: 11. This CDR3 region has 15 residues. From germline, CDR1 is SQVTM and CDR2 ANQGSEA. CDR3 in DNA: TGCAGCGTTGTAAGGACAGGGCTAAAGGGAGAGACCCAGTACTTC. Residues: CSVVRTGLKGETQYF.

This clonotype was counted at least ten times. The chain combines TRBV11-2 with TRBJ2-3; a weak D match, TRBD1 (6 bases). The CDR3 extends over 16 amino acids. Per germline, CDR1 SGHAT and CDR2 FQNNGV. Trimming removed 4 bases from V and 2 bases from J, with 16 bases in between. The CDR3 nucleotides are TGTGCCAGCAGCTCTCCTCGGGACACTTACACAGATACGCAGTATTTT. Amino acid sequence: CASSSPRDTYTDTQYF.

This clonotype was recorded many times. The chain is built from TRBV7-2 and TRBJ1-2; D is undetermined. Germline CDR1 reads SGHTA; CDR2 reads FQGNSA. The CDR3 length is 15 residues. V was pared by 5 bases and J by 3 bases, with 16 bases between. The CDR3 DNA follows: TGTGCCAGCAGCCCAAGGGTTCGGGGTTACTATGGCTACACCTTC. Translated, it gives CASSPRVRGYYGYTF.

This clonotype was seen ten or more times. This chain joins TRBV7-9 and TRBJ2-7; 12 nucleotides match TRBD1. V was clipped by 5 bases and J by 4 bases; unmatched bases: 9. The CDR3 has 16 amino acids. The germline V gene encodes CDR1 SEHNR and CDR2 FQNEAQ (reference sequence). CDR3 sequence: CASSLFLGQGAYEQYF. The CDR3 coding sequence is TGTGCCAGCAGCCTTTTCCTGGGACAGGGGGCATACGAGCAGTACTTC.

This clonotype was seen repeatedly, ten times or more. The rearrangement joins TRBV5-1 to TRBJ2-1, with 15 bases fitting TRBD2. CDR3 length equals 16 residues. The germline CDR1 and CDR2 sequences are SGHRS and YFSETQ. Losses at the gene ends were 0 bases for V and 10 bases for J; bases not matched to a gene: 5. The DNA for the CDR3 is TGCGCCAGCAGCTTGGACCGGGGACTAGCGGGAGGCGAGCAGTTCTTC. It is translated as CASSLDRGLAGGEQFF.

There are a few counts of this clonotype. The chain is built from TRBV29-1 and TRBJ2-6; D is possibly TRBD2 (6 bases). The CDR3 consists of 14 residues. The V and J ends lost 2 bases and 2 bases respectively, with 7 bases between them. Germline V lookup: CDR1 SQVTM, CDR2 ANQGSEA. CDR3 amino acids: CSVEREAGANVLTF. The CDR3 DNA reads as TGCAGCGTTGAAAGGGAGGCTGGGGCCAACGTCCTGACTTTC.

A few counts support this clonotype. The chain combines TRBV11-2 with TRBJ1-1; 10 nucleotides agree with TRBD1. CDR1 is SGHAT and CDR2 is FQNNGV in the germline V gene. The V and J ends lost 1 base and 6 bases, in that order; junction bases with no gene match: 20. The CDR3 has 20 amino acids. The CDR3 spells CASSLGQGAFSNPIDAEAFF. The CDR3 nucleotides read TGTGCCAGCAGCTTAGGACAGGGGGCTTTCTCCAATCCAATCGACGCTGAAGCTTTCTTT. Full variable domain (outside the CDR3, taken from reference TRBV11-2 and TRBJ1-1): EAGVAQSPRYKIIEKRQSVAFWCNPISGHATLYWYQQILGQGPKLLIQFQNNGVVDDSQLPKDRFSAERLKGVDSTLKIQPAKLEDSAVYLCASSLGQGAFSNPIDAEAFFGQGTRLTVV.

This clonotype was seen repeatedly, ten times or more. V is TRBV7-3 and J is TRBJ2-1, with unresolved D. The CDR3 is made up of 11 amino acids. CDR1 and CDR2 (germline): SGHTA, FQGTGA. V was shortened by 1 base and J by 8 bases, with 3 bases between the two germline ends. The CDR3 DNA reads TGTGCCAGCAGCTTAAGTGATGAGCAGTTCTTC. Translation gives CASSLSDEQFF.

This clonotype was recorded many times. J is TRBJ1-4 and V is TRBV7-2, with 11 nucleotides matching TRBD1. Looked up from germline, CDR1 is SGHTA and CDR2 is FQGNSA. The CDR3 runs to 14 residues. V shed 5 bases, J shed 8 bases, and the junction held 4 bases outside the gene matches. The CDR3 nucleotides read TGTGCCAGCAGCAGGGACAGGGGGGGCGAAAAACTGTTTTTT. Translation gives CASSRDRGGEKLFF.

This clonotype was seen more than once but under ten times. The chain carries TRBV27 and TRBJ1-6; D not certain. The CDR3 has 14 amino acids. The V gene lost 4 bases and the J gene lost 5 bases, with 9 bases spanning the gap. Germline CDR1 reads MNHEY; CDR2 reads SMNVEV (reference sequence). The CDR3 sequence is CASSWRGDNSPLHF. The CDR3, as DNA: TGTGCCAGCAGTTGGCGGGGTGATAATTCACCCCTCCACTTT.

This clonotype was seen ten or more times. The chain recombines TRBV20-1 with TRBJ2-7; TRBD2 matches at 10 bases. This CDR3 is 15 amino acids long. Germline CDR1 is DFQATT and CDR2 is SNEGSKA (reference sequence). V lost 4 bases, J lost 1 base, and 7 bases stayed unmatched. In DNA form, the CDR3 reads TGCAGTGCTACCGCGACTAGCGGGCCATCCTACGAGCAGTACTTC. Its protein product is CSATATSGPSYEQYF.

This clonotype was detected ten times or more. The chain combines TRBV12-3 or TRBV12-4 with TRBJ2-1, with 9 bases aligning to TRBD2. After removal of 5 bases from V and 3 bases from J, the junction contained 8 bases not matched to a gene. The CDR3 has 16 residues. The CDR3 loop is CASSPRLADYYNEQFF. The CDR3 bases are TGTGCCAGCAGTCCCCGACTAGCGGATTACTACAATGAGCAGTTCTTC.

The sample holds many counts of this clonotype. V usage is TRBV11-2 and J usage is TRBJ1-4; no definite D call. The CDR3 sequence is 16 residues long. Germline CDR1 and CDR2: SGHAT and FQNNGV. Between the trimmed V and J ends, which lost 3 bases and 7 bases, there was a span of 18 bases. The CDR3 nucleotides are TGTGCCAGCAGCTTGAATCCACAGTCGAGAAGTGAAAAACTGTTTTTT. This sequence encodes CASSLNPQSRSEKLFF. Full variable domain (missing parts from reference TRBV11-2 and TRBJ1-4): EAGVAQSPRYKIIEKRQSVAFWCNPISGHATLYWYQQILGQGPKLLIQFQNNGVVDDSQLPKDRFSAERLKGVDSTLKIQPAKLEDSAVYLCASSLNPQSRSEKLFFGSGTQLSVL.

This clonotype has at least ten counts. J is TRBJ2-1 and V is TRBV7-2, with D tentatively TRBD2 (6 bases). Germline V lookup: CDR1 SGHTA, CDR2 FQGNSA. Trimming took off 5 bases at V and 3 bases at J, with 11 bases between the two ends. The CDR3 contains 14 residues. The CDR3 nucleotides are TGTGCCAGCAGCCGTAGCGGACTCTACAATGAGCAGTTCTTC. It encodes CASSRSGLYNEQFF.

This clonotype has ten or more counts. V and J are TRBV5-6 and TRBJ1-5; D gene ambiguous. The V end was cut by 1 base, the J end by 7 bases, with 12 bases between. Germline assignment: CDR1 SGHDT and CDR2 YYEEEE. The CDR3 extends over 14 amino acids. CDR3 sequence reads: CASSLSSHRQPQHF. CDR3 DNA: TGTGCCAGCAGCTTGTCATCCCACCGCCAGCCCCAGCATTTT.